The source of this T cell receptor (beta chain) is a study of cytomegalovirus exposure and HLA in healthy donors. It was with 60 Vbeta and 13 Jbeta primers that the PCR ran. Some clones are missing from TCRdb's copy, which holds only in-frame ones; the method was immunoSEQ multiplex PCR. This table has about 120,000 clones, about 80% appearing once. The source of this sequence is a female donor in good health and CMV-seropositive. The sequenced material came from PBMCs.

The CDR3 DNA reads TGTGCCAGCAGCCGAGCCCGGACAGGGAGCCCCGGGGAGCTGTTTTTT. Amino acids: CASSRARTGSPGELFF. This chain links TRBV5-4 with TRBJ2-2; 8 bases match TRBD1. The CDR3 runs 16 residues. Trimming removed 4 bases from V and 6 bases from J; junction bases left unmatched: 11. Germline V CDR1 and CDR2: SGHNT, YYREEE (reference sequence).